This passage covers 12 T cell receptor beta chains from one sample sequenced in a study of blood T cell repertoires in COVID-19. The protocol was immunoSEQ multiplex PCR, while the TCRdb copy is restricted to in-frame clones and leaves out a portion. The table has 110,000 or so clones, about nine tenths seen once; the top ten hold 6.5% to 8.5%. Sequenced material: peripheral blood. The source of these receptors is a human donor in a cohort sampled during active COVID-19.

The CDR3 loop is CASSRPGQPNIQYF. CDR3 sequence (DNA): TGTGCCAGCAGCCGCCCAGGACAGCCCAACATTCAGTACTTC. The rearrangement links TRBV7-2 to TRBJ2-4; D might be TRBD1 (6 bases). CDR1 is SGHTA, CDR2 FQGNSA, per germline. V shed 5 bases and J shed 7 bases, with 15 bases lying between them. The CDR3 runs to 14 residues.

This clone appeared a single time. The CDR3 loop is CASSDAGTGGYEQYF. CDR3 nucleotide sequence: TGTGCCAGCAGTGACGCCGGGACAGGGGGCTACGAGCAGTACTTC. The chain has TRBV2 and TRBJ2-7; TRBD1 aligns across 11 bases. This CDR3 comprises 15 residues. The V segment lost 3 bases and the J segment 3 bases; nucleotides outside the gene matches: 4. The V gene's germline CDR1 is SNHLY and CDR2 FYNNEI.

This clone is a singleton in its sample. The chain uses TRBV9 and TRBJ2-1; 7 bases map to TRBD1. The CDR3 contains 15 residues. V lost 3 bases and J lost 0; bases outside the gene matches: 3. Germline-derived CDR1 and CDR2 are SGDLS and YYNGEE. DNA of the CDR3: TGTGCCAGCAGCGAGGGGACAGCCTCCTACAATGAGCAGTTCTTC. Translation gives CASSEGTASYNEQFF.

The chain combines TRBV6-2 or TRBV6-3 with TRBJ2-1, with 14 bases identical to TRBD2. After removal of 6 bases from V and 8 bases from J, the junction contained 6 bases not matched to a gene. This CDR3 is built from 15 residues. The germline CDR1 and CDR2 sequences are MNHEY and SVGEGT. CDR3 bases: TGTGCCAGCAGCTCCGGGACTAGCGGGAGAGATGAGCAGTTCTTC. It is translated as CASSSGTSGRDEQFF.

This clone was picked up one time. The V call is TRBV14, the J call TRBJ2-5; 8 nucleotides align to TRBD1. This CDR3 is built from 15 residues. Germline-derived CDR1 and CDR2 are SGHDN and FVKESK. Losses at the gene ends were 1 base for V and 0 bases for J; bases not matched to a gene: 1. The CDR3 nucleotides read TGTGCCAGCAGCCAAGGGGACAGGTACCAAGAGACCCAGTACTTC. This gives the protein CASSQGDRYQETQYF. Full variable domain (rest looked up from reference TRBV14 and TRBJ2-5): EAGVTQFPSHSVIEKGQTVTLRCDPISGHDNLYWYRRVMGKEIKFLLHFVKESKQDESGMPNNRFLAERTGGTYSTLKVQPAELEDSGVYFCASSQGDRYQETQYFGPGTRLLVL.

The chain uses TRBV29-1 and TRBJ2-6, with D maybe TRBD1 (6 bases). The CDR3 consists of 16 residues. V was trimmed by 7 bases and J by 0 bases, leaving 16 bases between them. Germline V gene data show CDR1 as SQVTM and CDR2 as ANQGSEA. The CDR3 here is CSAGEQGTSGANVLTF. The CDR3 DNA reads as TGCAGCGCCGGAGAGCAGGGGACCTCTGGGGCCAACGTCCTGACTTTC.

The chain links TRBV9 to TRBJ2-3; D remains unclear. Trimming took 4 bases from V and 5 from J, leaving 11 bases between them. Germline assignment: CDR1 SGDLS and CDR2 YYNGEE. This CDR3 spans 13 amino acids. CDR3 region: CASSPLSRDTQYF. As DNA, the CDR3 is TGTGCCAGCAGCCCCCTTAGCCGAGATACGCAGTATTTT.

The J gene is TRBJ2-3, the V gene TRBV6-4; weak D call: TRBD1 (6 bases). Germline-derived CDR1 and CDR2 are MRHNA and SNTAGT. The V end lost 2 bases, the J end lost 7 bases, and 16 bases lay between the germline ends. The CDR3 length is 15 residues. In nucleotides, the CDR3 is TGTGCCAGCAGTGACGTGTCAGGGGTCTTACATACGCAGTATTTT. Its protein product is CASSDVSGVLHTQYF.

The chain uses TRBV18 and TRBJ1-5; 11 bases map to TRBD1. The length of the CDR3 is 16 residues. The junction had 8 bases not matched to a gene; V was cut back by 4 bases and J by 6 bases. Germline V gene data show CDR1 as KGHSH and CDR2 as LQKENI. The CDR3 region is CASSLSGTGGPQPQHF. As DNA, the CDR3 is TGTGCCAGCTCACTTTCCGGGACAGGGGGACCTCAGCCCCAGCATTTT.

This chain links TRBV5-1 with TRBJ1-1; 7 bases fit TRBD1. CDR1 is SGHRS and CDR2 is YFSETQ in the germline V gene. The ends lost 0 bases at V and 5 bases at J; junction bases unmatched: 13. The CDR3 is 17 residues long. Here the CDR3 DNA reads TGCGCCAGCAGCTTGGCGGACAGGAGGGGAATTAAGACTGAAGCTTTCTTT. This codes for CASSLADRRGIKTEAFF. The full variable domain, in which reference TRBV5-1 and TRBJ1-1 provide the parts outside the CDR3, is KAGVTQTPRYLIKTRGQQVTLSCSPISGHRSVSWYQQTPGQGLQFLFEYFSETQRNKGNFPGRFSGRQFSNSRSEMNVSTLELGDSALYLCASSLADRRGIKTEAFFGQGTRLTVV.

The rearrangement links TRBV20-1 to TRBJ2-7; a weak D match, TRBD1 (5 bases). CDR1 is DFQATT and CDR2 is SNEGSKA in the germline V gene (reference sequence). V lost 3 bases, J lost 3 bases, and 15 bases lay in between. CDR3 size: 14 residues. The CDR3 loop reads CSASVVRVVYEQYF. Here the CDR3 DNA reads TGCAGTGCTAGTGTAGTCAGGGTAGTCTACGAGCAGTACTTC.

V and J are TRBV9 and TRBJ2-1; 9 bases agree with TRBD2. The CDR3 length is 17 residues. J gave up 3 bases and V 0 bases, and 7 bases lay outside the gene matches. Per germline, CDR1 SGDLS and CDR2 YYNGEE. DNA of the CDR3: TGTGCCAGCAGCGTAGTCGGTAGCGGGGGTATCTACAATGAGCAGTTCTTC. The encoded protein is CASSVVGSGGIYNEQFF.